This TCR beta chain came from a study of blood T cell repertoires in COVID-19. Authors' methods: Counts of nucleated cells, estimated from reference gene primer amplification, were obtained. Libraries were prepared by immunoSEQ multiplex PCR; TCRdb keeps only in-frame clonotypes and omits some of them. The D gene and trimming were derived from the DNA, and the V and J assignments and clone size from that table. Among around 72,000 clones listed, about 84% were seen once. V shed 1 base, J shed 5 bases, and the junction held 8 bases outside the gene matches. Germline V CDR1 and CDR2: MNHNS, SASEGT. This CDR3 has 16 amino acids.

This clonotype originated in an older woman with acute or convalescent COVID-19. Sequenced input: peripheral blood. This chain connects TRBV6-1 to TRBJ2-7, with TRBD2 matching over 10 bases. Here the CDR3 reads CASSEEVASGSDEQYF. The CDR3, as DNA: TGTGCCAGCAGTGAAGAGGTGGCTAGCGGGAGTGACGAGCAGTACTTC.